Sequencing of this TCR beta chain was carried out in a study of shared clonotypes between healthy human individuals. The overall study: Three plates were used per donor for CD4 naive, three for CD4 memory, two for CD8 naive and one for CD8 memory. The study, taken as a whole, reports: Generally, estimated richness proved larger in naive subsets than it did in memory subsets.

Over several immunoSEQ plates, each subset's genomic DNA was distributed in even portions. Only in-frame clones appear in the TCRdb table, and some are missing; sequencing was by immunoSEQ multiplex PCR. The sample yields 650,000 to 700,000 clones, 90% seen once. CDR1 MNHEY and CDR2 SMNVEV come from the germline V gene (reference sequence). The CDR3 loop spans 14 amino acids. Trimming removed 7 bases from V and 6 bases from J, with 16 bases in between. As to this clone: Its matching antigen is unknown.

The chain couples TRBV27 to TRBJ1-5; D may be TRBD1 (5 bases). The material sequenced was memory CD8+ T cells from PBMCs. Stated subset: CD45RO+ cells pooled with CCR7-negative TemRA cells. This TCR derives from a man in his late teens or twenties in good health. Some clones in this sample may be carry-over from other donors' samples. The CDR3 DNA sequence: TGTGCCAGCACCACTATTGGGGGGACTCAGCCCCAGCATTTT. The encoded protein is CASTTIGGTQPQHF.